This T cell receptor (beta chain) was recovered during a study of blood T cell repertoires in COVID-19. Study details: PBMCs, B-cell-depleted T cells, or T cells were the source of the cDNA or gDNA that made up the material.

The CDR3 extends over 13 amino acids. V shed 3 bases and J shed 4 bases, with 8 bases lying between them. Authors' processing steps: For nucleated cells, counts were estimated from reference gene primer amplification. Here immunoSEQ multiplex PCR was the method, and the copy in TCRdb shows in-frame clones only, minus some. For V, J and clone size, that table is used; D and trimming come from the DNA. The profile shows some 200,000 clones, roughly nine tenths of them singletons. The genes are TRBV12-3 or TRBV12-4 and TRBJ2-3; no definite D call. Sequencing was performed on peripheral blood. The origin of this receptor is a woman aged 65 to 85 with acute or convalescent COVID-19. CDR3 in DNA: TGTGCCAGCAGTTTCCTCTCCGCAGATACGCAGTATTTT. It specifies CASSFLSADTQYF.